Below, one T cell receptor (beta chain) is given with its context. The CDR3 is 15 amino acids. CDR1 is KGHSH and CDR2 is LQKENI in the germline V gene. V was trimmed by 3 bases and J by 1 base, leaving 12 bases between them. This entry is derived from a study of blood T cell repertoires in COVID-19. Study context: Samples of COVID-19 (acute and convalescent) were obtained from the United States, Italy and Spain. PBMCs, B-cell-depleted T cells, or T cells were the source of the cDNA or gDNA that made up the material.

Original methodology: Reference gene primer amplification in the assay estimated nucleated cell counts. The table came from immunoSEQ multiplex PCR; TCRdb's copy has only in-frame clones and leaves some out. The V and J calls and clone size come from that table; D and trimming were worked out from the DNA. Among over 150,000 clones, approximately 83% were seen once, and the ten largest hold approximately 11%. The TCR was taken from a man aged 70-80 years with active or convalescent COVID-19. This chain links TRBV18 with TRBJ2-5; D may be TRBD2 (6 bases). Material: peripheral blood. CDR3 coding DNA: TGTGCCAGCTCACCTCAGGGACTGATCCAAGAGACCCAGTACTTC. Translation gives CASSPQGLIQETQYF.